This entry lists 8 T cell receptor beta chains sequenced from one sample in a study of blood T cell repertoires in COVID-19 (dated by TCRdb to about 2020). Library preparation used the immunoSEQ multiplex PCR assay. TCRdb retrieved this table from immuneACCESS and kept in-frame rearrangements only. Not all clones are present; in checked studies, unresolved V genes account for under half, and no reason is known for the remainder. The sample table records over 80,000 clones; about 91% of these occur just once. About 1.8% of the sample belongs to the ten largest clones. Specimen: peripheral blood. The source of these receptors is a human donor with active COVID-19. The donor label of this sample is uncertain.

The gene calls are TRBV5-1 and TRBJ2-1, with TRBD1 matching over 7 bases. Germline-derived CDR1 and CDR2 are SGHRS and YFSETQ. Trimming took 0 bases from V and 3 from J; bases not matched to a gene: 3. The CDR3 is made up of 15 amino acids. The CDR3 region is CASSLEGAYYNEQFF. In nucleotides, the CDR3 is TGCGCCAGCAGCTTGGAGGGGGCCTACTACAATGAGCAGTTCTTC.

The chain is built from TRBV21-1 and TRBJ2-2; the D segment call TRBD1 is taken from the table without a DNA check. TRBV21-1 counts as a pseudogene. CDR3 length: 15 residues. This CDR3 is CASSKIQKNTGELFF. In DNA form, the CDR3 reads TGTGCCAGCAGCAAAATACAAAAAAACACCGGGGAGCTGTTTTTT.

The gene calls are TRBV4-3 and TRBJ2-3, with 10 nucleotides matching TRBD1. This CDR3 comprises 15 residues. Germline V CDR1 and CDR2: LGHNA, YSLEER. The trim removed 0 bases at V and 4 bases at J, leaving 1 base unmatched. As DNA, the CDR3 is TGCGCCAGCAGCCAAGAGGGACAGGGGCCAGATACGCAGTATTTT. Its translation is CASSQEGQGPDTQYF.

The chain recombines TRBV5-1 with TRBJ1-1; maybe TRBD1 (5 bases). This CDR3 is 15 amino acids long. Germline lookup yields CDR1 SGHRS and CDR2 YFSETQ. The V gene lost 4 bases and the J gene lost 1 base, with 14 bases spanning the gap. CDR3 nucleotides: TGCGCCAGCAGCCTTTCGTCGACAGAGAACACTGAAGCTTTCTTT. Residues: CASSLSSTENTEAFF.

This rearrangement joins TRBV5-4 to TRBJ2-3; 8 bases align to TRBD2. The ends lost 0 bases at V and 6 bases at J; junction bases unmatched: 6. Germline loops: CDR1 SGHNT, CDR2 YYREEE (reference sequence). The CDR3 consists of 15 residues. The CDR3 protein is CASSLAGGGPDTQYF. The CDR3 region has the DNA TGTGCCAGCAGCTTGGCCGGCGGGGGGCCGGATACGCAGTATTTT. Complete variable domain (other parts from reference TRBV5-4 and TRBJ2-3): ETGVTQSPTHLIKTRGQQVTLRCSSQSGHNTVSWYQQALGQGPQFIFQYYREEENGRGNFPPRFSGLQFPNYSSELNVNALELDDSALYLCASSLAGGGPDTQYFGPGTRLTVL.

The chain has TRBV12-3 or TRBV12-4 and TRBJ1-5; 7 bases fit TRBD1. CDR3 length: 12 residues. Losses at the gene ends were 1 base for V and 11 bases for J; bases not matched to a gene: 2. The DNA for the CDR3 is TGTGCCAGCAGTTTAGGACAGGGTTCCCAGCATTTT. It specifies CASSLGQGSQHF.

This clone was recorded once. This chain uses TRBV6-1 with TRBJ1-3; no clear D. The V end was cut by 0 bases, the J end by 0 bases, with 9 bases between. The germline V gene encodes CDR1 MNHNS and CDR2 SASEGT. The CDR3 consists of 16 residues. The CDR3 loop is CASSEATAVSGNTIYF. CDR3 DNA: TGTGCCAGCAGTGAAGCGACGGCGGTCTCTGGAAACACCATATATTTT.

In DNA form, the CDR3 reads TGTGCCAGCAGTGAAGCGCTTGGGGCCCACGGCCGCTTTTTT. Translating it yields CASSEALGAHGRFF. The chain combines TRBV2 with TRBJ1-4; D possibly corresponds to TRBD1 (5 bases). The CDR3 length is 14 residues. V shed 0 bases and J shed 17 bases, with 19 bases lying between them. The V gene's germline CDR1 is SNHLY and CDR2 FYNNEI.